A single sample gave rise to the 15 T cell receptor beta chains below, sequenced in a study of blood T cell repertoires in COVID-19. Repertoires were generated with immunoSEQ multiplex PCR, while TCRdb's copy carries only in-frame clones and drops some. The sample includes 250,000 to 300,000 clones, about 88% of them seen just once. The material sequenced was peripheral blood. The receptors here all came from a woman in her thirties or forties who had recovered from COVID-19.

Only one count was recorded for this clone. The V and J genes are TRBV4-3 and TRBJ2-5, with D possibly TRBD2 on 6 matching bases. CDR1 LGHNA and CDR2 YSLEER come from the germline V gene. V was shortened by 1 base and J by 3 bases, with 12 bases between the two germline ends. This CDR3 contains 15 residues. DNA of the CDR3: TGCGCCAGCAGCCAAGCGTGGGCTAGCGAAGAGACCCAGTACTTC. Translated: CASSQAWASEETQYF.

V usage is TRBV15 and J usage is TRBJ2-1; 7 bases map to TRBD2. The germline V gene has CDR1 LNHNV and CDR2 YYDKDF (reference sequence). V lost 3 bases, J lost 3 bases, and 8 bases stayed unmatched. The CDR3 has 16 residues. DNA of the CDR3: TGTGCCACCAGCAGTATACTCGGGGGGTACTACAATGAGCAGTTCTTC. Its protein product is CATSSILGGYYNEQFF.

With regard to this clone: Distinct nucleotide sequences in the sample also encode this CDR3. The V call is TRBV2, the J call TRBJ2-5; a weak D match, TRBD1 (6 bases). Germline lookup yields CDR1 SNHLY and CDR2 FYNNEI. The CDR3 runs 11 residues. V was clipped by 6 bases and J by 4 bases, with 6 bases between them. The CDR3 sequence is CASRGAETQYF. In DNA, the CDR3 is TGTGCCAGCAGGGGGGCAGAGACCCAGTACTTC.

This clone was picked up one time. This chain uses TRBV5-4 with TRBJ2-3; 9 bases are a match to TRBD1. Germline CDR1 is SGHNT and CDR2 is YYREEE (reference sequence). Unmatched junction bases numbered 11, after V lost 4 bases and J lost 5 bases. CDR3 length: 16 amino acids. The CDR3 sequence is CASSHPGQGKGDTQYF. As DNA, the CDR3 is TGTGCCAGCAGCCACCCGGGACAGGGAAAAGGAGATACGCAGTATTTT.

This clone showed up just once. The chain carries TRBV3-1 (or the pseudogene TRBV3-2) and TRBJ2-5; D may be TRBD1 (5 bases). The CDR3 contains 14 residues. The germline CDR1 and CDR2 sequences are LGHDT and YNNKEL (reference sequence). Trimming stripped 4 bases from V and 3 bases from J, with 12 bases between. The CDR3: CASSLRQSEETQYF. DNA for the CDR3: TGTGCCAGCAGCCTCCGACAGTCCGAAGAGACCCAGTACTTC.

The V and J genes are TRBV6-1 and TRBJ2-1, with a weak D call TRBD1 (5 bases). There are 14 residues in the CDR3. The V end lost 3 bases, the J end lost 3 bases, and 9 bases lay between the germline ends. Germline-derived CDR1 and CDR2 are MNHNS and SASEGT. In nucleotides, the CDR3 is TGTGCCAGCAGTGACAGGGTTTACTACAATGAGCAGTTCTTC. Translated: CASSDRVYYNEQFF.

The V gene is TRBV2, the J gene TRBJ2-1; 8 bases map to TRBD2. The germline V gene encodes CDR1 SNHLY and CDR2 FYNNEI. V shed 1 base and J 5 bases; nucleotides not matched to a gene: 4. CDR3 size: 15 residues. CDR3 sequence (DNA): TGTGCCAGCAGTGAAGTCCGGGGGGGCCACAATGAGCAGTTCTTC. It specifies CASSEVRGGHNEQFF.

The chain links TRBV30 to TRBJ1-1, with D perhaps matching TRBD1 (5 bases). The germline V and J ends were trimmed by 5 bases and 11 bases, with 15 bases remaining between them. Germline V gives CDR1 GTSNPN, CDR2 SVGIG (reference sequence). The CDR3 covers 11 residues. Written as DNA, the CDR3 is TGTGCCTGGGAAGGAGGGGTTGGCGCTTTCTTT. Translation: CAWEGGVGAFF.

As to this clone: A junction boundary mismatches the germline segment, possibly from a read error. J is TRBJ2-1 and V is TRBV6-5; 10 bases are a match to TRBD2. Germline CDR1 and CDR2: MNHEY and SVGAGI. The CDR3 covers 11 residues. CDR3 residues: CASSYGTSVVF. CDR3 DNA: TGTGCCAGCAGCTACGGGACTAGCGTCGTCTTC.

The chain joins TRBV5-1 to TRBJ2-1; 9 bases align to TRBD1. CDR1 is SGHRS, CDR2 YFSETQ, per germline. This CDR3 has 14 amino acids. The junction had 3 bases not matched to a gene; V was cut back by 1 base and J by 7 bases. This CDR3 reads CASSLLGQGNEQFF. The CDR3 DNA reads TGCGCCAGCAGCTTGCTGGGACAGGGAAATGAGCAGTTCTTC.

The chain recombines TRBV19 with TRBJ2-3, with 8 bases that match TRBD2. In germline, CDR1 is LNHDA, CDR2 SQIVND (reference sequence). Losses at the gene ends were 1 base for V and 4 bases for J; bases not matched to a gene: 4. The CDR3 is 15 residues long. The CDR3 spells CASSIATSGPDTQYF. The CDR3 bases are TGTGCCAGTAGTATAGCCACTAGCGGTCCAGATACGCAGTATTTT.

The chain is built from TRBV30 and TRBJ2-3, with TRBD1 identical over 9 bases. Germline lookup yields CDR1 GTSNPN and CDR2 SVGIG (reference sequence). This CDR3 contains 14 residues. V gave up 5 bases and J gave up 1 base; unmatched junction bases: 4. CDR3 sequence (DNA): TGTGCCTGGGGGGACAGGGTGGGCACAGATACGCAGTATTTT. Protein product: CAWGDRVGTDTQYF.

The chain couples TRBV6-6 to TRBJ2-5; D ambiguous. The end of the DNA is better explained by TRBJ2-7, so the J call may be wrong. This CDR3 comprises 12 residues. Germline loops: CDR1 MNHNY, CDR2 SVGAGI (reference sequence). CDR3 region: CASSHRNYEQYF. CDR3 in DNA: TGTGCCAGCAGCCACCGGAACTACGAGCAGTACTTC.

CDR3 in amino acids: CASSFFSTSSYNEQFF. The CDR3 DNA is TGTGCCAGCAGCTTTTTCTCCACCAGCTCCTACAATGAGCAGTTCTTC. The chain links TRBV11-2 to TRBJ2-1; D gene ambiguous. The germline V gene encodes CDR1 SGHAT and CDR2 FQNNGV. V was pared by 3 bases and J by 0 bases, with 12 bases between. CDR3 size: 16 residues.

The chain uses TRBV29-1 and TRBJ2-7; D is perhaps TRBD2 (5 bases). Germline lookup yields CDR1 SQVTM and CDR2 ANQGSEA. Trimming stripped 3 bases from V and 1 base from J, with 19 bases between. The CDR3 consists of 16 residues. This CDR3 reads CSVDYLFGRVSYEQYV. DNA of the CDR3: TGCAGCGTTGATTACTTATTCGGGCGGGTATCCTACGAGCAGTACGTC.